The text below deals with one TCR beta chain. This sample also contains other DNA sequences that code for the same CDR3. This entry belongs to a study of blood T cell repertoires in COVID-19. Study-wide context: COVID-19 samples, acute and convalescent, were from the United States, Italy and Spain.

In terms of age and location, participants ranged from about 18 to 95 years and lived in about 25 US areas. Cohort placement rested on clinical history that participants reported themselves. Germline V gene data show CDR1 as SQVTM and CDR2 as ANQGSEA. The CDR3 spans 13 residues. V was clipped by 6 bases and J by 3 bases; unmatched bases: 7. Profiling relied on immunoSEQ multiplex PCR, and the TCRdb table lists in-frame clones only, not all of them. The sample includes 200,000 to 250,000 clones, around 82% of them seen just once. Sequenced: PBMCs or T cells enriched from blood (not recorded which). The chain combines TRBV29-1 with TRBJ2-7; 8 positions agree with TRBD1. The TCR comes from a woman between 45 and 60 years old who had been exposed to COVID-19. CDR3 residues: CSVGTGPGYEQYF. The CDR3 region has the DNA TGCAGCGTGGGGACAGGCCCCGGCTACGAGCAGTACTTC.